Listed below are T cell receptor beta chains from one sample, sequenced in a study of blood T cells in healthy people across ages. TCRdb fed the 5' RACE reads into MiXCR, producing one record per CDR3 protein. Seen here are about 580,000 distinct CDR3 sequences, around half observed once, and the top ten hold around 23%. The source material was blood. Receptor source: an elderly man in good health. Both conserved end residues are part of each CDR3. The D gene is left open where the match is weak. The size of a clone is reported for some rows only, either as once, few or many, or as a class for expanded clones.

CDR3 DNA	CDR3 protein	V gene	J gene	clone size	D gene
TGTGCCAGCAGCCCGGACTCGGGGTACGAGCAGTACTTC	CASSPDSGYEQYF	TRBV7-9	TRBJ2-7	NA	NA
TGCAGTCCCGCCCCGACAGATACAGATACGCAGTATTTT	CSPAPTDTDTQYF	TRBV20-1	TRBJ2-3	NA	NA
TGTGCCAGCAGTCCCGGGACAGAGTCTGGAAACACCATATATTTT	CASSPGTESGNTIYF	TRBV6-5	TRBJ1-3	NA	TRBD1
TGTGCCAGCAGTCAGTTACAGGGAACAGATACGCAGTATTTT	CASSQLQGTDTQYF	TRBV6-5	TRBJ2-3	many	NA
TGTGCCAGCAGTTCGGGGGCCCTCCGGCAGTTCTTC	CASSSGALRQFF	TRBV6-2/TRBV6-3	TRBJ2-1	NA	NA
TGTGCCAGCAGCGAGGGTAGCGGGGCCTACAATGAGCAGTTCTTC	CASSEGSGAYNEQFF	TRBV9	TRBJ2-1	NA	TRBD2
TGTGCCAGCAGTTTAGGACAGACGTGGGCCCAGTACTTC	CASSLGQTWAQYF	TRBV28	TRBJ2-7	NA	NA
TGCGCCAGCAGCCAAGATCTTACAGGCTACGAGCAGTACTTC	CASSQDLTGYEQYF	TRBV4-3	TRBJ2-7	few	NA
TGCGCCAGCAGCTTGAGGGGGGGCGGTAGGGGGAACACTGAAGCTTTCTTT	CASSLRGGGRGNTEAFF	TRBV5-1	TRBJ1-1	NA	NA
TGTGCCAGCAGCTTAGGACTTGGGACAGGGCTGGGCTACACCTTC	CASSLGLGTGLGYTF	TRBV7-9	TRBJ1-2	NA	TRBD1
TGTGCCAGCAGTTACTGGGTAGCGGGAGTTGCTGAGCAGTTCTTC	CASSYWVAGVAEQFF	TRBV6-6	TRBJ2-1	many	TRBD2
TGTGCCAGCAGCGTAAGCCCCGGAGGGATGAACACTGAAGCTTTCTTT	CASSVSPGGMNTEAFF	TRBV9	TRBJ1-1	NA	NA
TGTGCCAGCAGCAAACCGGGACTAGCGGTTTCTCGTTCCGAGACCCAGTACTTC	CASSKPGLAVSRSETQYF	TRBV7-2	TRBJ2-5	many	TRBD2
TGTGCCAGCAGTTTACAGGGGGCTACCGCAGATACGCAGTATTTT	CASSLQGATADTQYF	TRBV27	TRBJ2-3	NA	TRBD1
TGTGCCAGCAGTAGAACCGAGACCCAGTACTTC	CASSRTETQYF	TRBV7-2	TRBJ2-5	NA	NA
TGCAGTGCTAGAGATCGAGGACAGGTCGGAGCTTTCTTT	CSARDRGQVGAFF	TRBV20-1	TRBJ1-1	NA	TRBD1
TGTGCCAGCAGCTTAAGCCAACAGGGGTGGTACGAGCAGTACTTC	CASSLSQQGWYEQYF	TRBV7-9	TRBJ2-7	many	TRBD1
TGCGCCAGCAGCCCGGCAGGGGCTAGCGGGATTGACGAGCAGTACTTC	CASSPAGASGIDEQYF	TRBV5-1	TRBJ2-7	many	TRBD2
TGTGCCAGCTCACCACAGGCCCTCTATGGCTACACCTTC	CASSPQALYGYTF	TRBV18	TRBJ1-2	few	NA
TGTGCCAGCAGTTTTTTGTCTAGCGGGGGGGCATTTGGGGAGACCCAGTACTTC	CASSFLSSGGAFGETQYF	TRBV12-3/TRBV12-4	TRBJ2-5	NA	TRBD2
TGTGCCACCAGTGATTTGCATGTCGGCGGAAGCAATGAGCAGTTCTTC	CATSDLHVGGSNEQFF	TRBV24-1	TRBJ2-1	NA	NA
TGTGCCAGCAGCTTGGCAGACACCTACAATGAGCAGTTCTTC	CASSLADTYNEQFF	TRBV5-6	TRBJ2-1	few	NA
TGTGCCAGCATTGGCGGGAGGTGGAAGAATGAGCAGTTCTTC	CASIGGRWKNEQFF	TRBV6-5	TRBJ2-1	many	TRBD2
TGTGCCAGCACCTTCGCCCATCAGGGGTTCTATGGCTACACCTTC	CASTFAHQGFYGYTF	TRBV6-2/TRBV6-3	TRBJ1-2	NA	NA
TGTGCCAGCTCACCAACAGACTACGAGCAGTACTTC	CASSPTDYEQYF	TRBV18	TRBJ2-7	few	NA
TGTGCCAGCAGCTTTATAGAGGACGGAGGCCGGGTCGAGCAGTACTTC	CASSFIEDGGRVEQYF	TRBV5-6	TRBJ2-7	NA	NA